Many counts were recorded for the clone carrying this T cell receptor beta chain. Its antigen remains unknown. Unique molecular identifiers were present on cDNA, and template switching added a universal primer site. TCRdb redid the calling of the 5' RACE reads with MiXCR, one entry per CDR3 protein. This sample has some 500,000 distinct CDR3 sequences, with 9.6% found just once. This sample is part of a study of identical twins. Broader study findings: Excess sharing between twins was weaker in beta out-of-frame sequences.

CDR1 and CDR2 (germline): LGHDT, YNNKEL (reference sequence). V dropped 1 base and J dropped 5 bases, with 17 bases sitting between them. This CDR3 spans 17 amino acids. The same sample was also studied in work on yellow fever vaccine responses in identical twins.

This chain links TRBV3-1 with TRBJ2-2; D is perhaps TRBD1 or TRBD2 (7 bases each). Sequencing was done on a sample of PBMCs. The clonotype originates from a woman between 18 and 30 years old in good health. CDR3 coding DNA: TGTGCCAGCAGCCAAGTAGAAGCGGGACAGAGGACCGGGGAGCTGTTTTTT. This gives the protein CASSQVEAGQRTGELFF.